Following are 30 T cell receptor beta chains from one sample sequenced in a study of human versus mouse CDR3 diversity and MHC coevolution. Here immunoSEQ multiplex PCR was the method, and the copy in TCRdb shows in-frame clones only, minus some. The sample consists of about 83,000 clones, 92% of them appearing once. The sequencing input was naive CD4+ T cells from blood. Noted subset: CD45RO-negative CD62L-positive naive CD4 T cells. The receptors shown here come from a person between 25 and 70 years old in good health.

This clone was counted only a few times. The chain couples TRBV28 to TRBJ1-3; D unresolved. The CDR3 is 14 residues long. Trimming pared 8 bases from V and 6 bases from J, leaving 17 bases between. The germline CDR1 and CDR2 sequences are MDHEN and SYDVKM. CDR3 residues: CASRRSPNSNTIYF. The CDR3 region has the DNA TGTGCCAGCCGTCGATCTCCAAACTCAAACACCATATATTTT.

V is TRBV6-1 and J is TRBJ2-3, with 8 bases lining up with TRBD2. From germline, CDR1 is MNHNS and CDR2 SASEGT. With 5 bases clipped from V and 2 bases from J, the junction kept 6 bases outside the gene matches. This CDR3 spans 15 amino acids. The CDR3 loop is CASSKRGLDTDTQYF. In DNA, the CDR3 is TGTGCCAGCAGTAAAAGGGGACTAGACACAGATACGCAGTATTTT.

This sequence joins TRBV6-5 and TRBJ1-1; 7 bases match TRBD1. The CDR3 loop spans 15 amino acids. Germline CDR1 MNHEY, CDR2 SVGAGI. V shed 6 bases, J shed 6 bases, and the junction held 13 bases outside the gene matches. CDR3 sequence (DNA): TGTGCCAGCAGGACAGTCGGACAGGTCTACTCTGAAGCTTTCTTT. This translates into CASRTVGQVYSEAFF.

The chain uses TRBV6-4 and TRBJ1-5; D uncertain. The CDR3 contains 16 residues. CDR1 is MRHNA and CDR2 is SNTAGT in the germline V gene. V was shortened by 4 bases and J by 0 bases, with 13 bases between the two germline ends. CDR3 coding DNA: TGTGCCAGCAGTGTAACAGTCCAGGATAGCAATCAGCCCCAGCATTTT. Its translation: CASSVTVQDSNQPQHF.

V is TRBV18 and J is TRBJ2-7; a weak D match, TRBD2 (6 bases). V was pared by 2 bases and J by 2 bases, with 16 bases between. Germline CDR1 and CDR2: KGHSH and LQKENI. The CDR3 length is 16 residues. CDR3 DNA: TGTGCCAGCTCACCATTCGGGGGAGTGCAAGCCTACGAGCAGTACTTC. Its protein is CASSPFGGVQAYEQYF.

The chain combines TRBV5-1 with TRBJ1-6, with a weak D call TRBD1 (6 bases). There are 16 residues in the CDR3. Germline V gene data show CDR1 as SGHRS and CDR2 as YFSETQ. V lost 2 bases to trimming and J lost 7 bases, with 16 bases between them. In DNA form, the CDR3 reads TGCGCCAGCAGCTTTAACTACAGGGATGGGAATTCACCCCTCCACTTT. Its protein is CASSFNYRDGNSPLHF.

This sequence joins TRBV9 and TRBJ2-5, with 11 bases identical to TRBD1. Unmatched junction bases numbered 10, after V lost 4 bases and J lost 5 bases. The CDR3 covers 16 residues. The germline gives CDR1 SGDLS, CDR2 YYNGEE. The CDR3 nucleotides are TGTGCCAGCAGCTCCTTAGGGGGACAGGGGGGCGAGACCCAGTACTTC. Encoded protein: CASSSLGGQGGETQYF.

The J gene is TRBJ2-7, the V gene TRBV18, with D perhaps matching TRBD2 (6 bases). Germline CDR1 KGHSH, CDR2 LQKENI. The V end was cut by 5 bases, the J end by 1 base, with 18 bases between. The CDR3 is 16 residues long. The CDR3 protein is CASSTPSGRGSYEQYF. In nucleotides, the CDR3 is TGTGCCAGCTCAACCCCGTCCGGGCGGGGATCCTACGAGCAGTACTTC.

CDR3: CASSPRGQGAHNEQFF. The CDR3 DNA reads TGTGCCAGCAGCCCGAGGGGTCAGGGGGCTCACAATGAGCAGTTCTTC. V and J are TRBV9 and TRBJ2-1; 8 bases agree with TRBD1. Germline lookup yields CDR1 SGDLS and CDR2 YYNGEE. CDR3 size: 16 residues. Trimming took 4 bases from V and 5 from J; bases not matched to a gene: 11.

The gene calls are TRBV21-1 and TRBJ2-3; TRBD2 is the table's D call and was not checked against the DNA. TRBV21-1 is assigned pseudogene status. The CDR3 contains 20 residues. CDR3 DNA sequence: TGTGCCAGCAGCACCAATGGGGGTGAGGGACTAGCGGGAGATGATGATACGCAGTATTTT. Its translation: CASSTNGGEGLAGDDDTQYF.

The chain is built from TRBV5-1 and TRBJ2-7, with D possibly TRBD1 on 5 matching bases. Trimming cost V 0 bases and J 2 bases, with 12 bases left between them. The CDR3 is 15 residues long. Germline-derived CDR1 and CDR2 are SGHRS and YFSETQ. CDR3 DNA sequence: TGCGCCAGCAGCTTGGAAGGCAGGGATCCCTACGAGCAGTACTTC. It yields the protein CASSLEGRDPYEQYF.

The CDR3 reads CASSVNTGQGATGELFF. DNA of the CDR3: TGTGCCAGCAGCGTAAATACGGGACAGGGGGCGACCGGGGAGCTGTTTTTT. This chain connects TRBV9 to TRBJ2-2; 12 positions agree with TRBD1. The CDR3 has 17 amino acids. The germline CDR1 and CDR2 sequences are SGDLS and YYNGEE. V lost 1 base and J lost 5; bases outside the gene matches: 6.

The V gene is TRBV18, the J gene TRBJ2-7; D is possibly TRBD1 (6 bases). V was clipped by 3 bases and J by 3 bases, with 18 bases between them. The CDR3 extends over 16 amino acids. The germline V gene has CDR1 KGHSH and CDR2 LQKENI. CDR3 residues: CASSPLPIDRRYEQYF. The CDR3 DNA reads TGTGCCAGCTCACCCCTCCCTATTGACAGGCGCTACGAGCAGTACTTC.

V is TRBV9 and J is TRBJ1-4, with D unclear. The V end was cut by 0 bases, the J end by 8 bases, with 11 bases between. CDR1 and CDR2 from the germline V gene are SGDLS and YYNGEE. The CDR3 contains 14 residues. The CDR3 region has the DNA TGTGCCAGCAGCGTAGCGACCGAGGAGGAAAAACTGTTTTTT. It yields the protein CASSVATEEEKLFF.

J is TRBJ1-1 and V is TRBV5-1; D gene ambiguous. Germline values: CDR1 SGHRS, CDR2 YFSETQ. Deletions cut 4 bases from V and 3 bases from J, with 7 bases between. The CDR3 extends over 12 amino acids. The CDR3 protein is CASSREDTEAFF. For the CDR3, the DNA is TGCGCCAGCAGCCGAGAGGACACTGAAGCTTTCTTT.

The gene calls are TRBV19 and TRBJ2-1; 11 bases agree with TRBD1. The V gene end was trimmed by 10 bases and the J gene end by 0 bases; junction bases not matched to a gene: 8. Germline V gives CDR1 LNHDA, CDR2 SQIVND (reference sequence). The CDR3 is 16 residues long. This CDR3 is CATGTGGTSSYNEQFF. The DNA for the CDR3 is TGTGCCACCGGGACAGGGGGTACAAGCTCCTACAATGAGCAGTTCTTC.

This chain joins TRBV27 and TRBJ1-2; TRBD1 matches at 8 bases. CDR3 length: 14 amino acids. Germline V lookup: CDR1 MNHEY, CDR2 SMNVEV (reference sequence). The trim removed 4 bases at V and 8 bases at J, leaving 9 bases unmatched. The CDR3 DNA sequence: TGTGCCAGCAGTTCCCCGGGACAGGTTAAAGGCTACACCTTC. This encodes CASSSPGQVKGYTF.

In this sample, this clone turned up a few times. This CDR3 is CASSYGISPFHF. The CDR3, as DNA: TGTGCCAGCAGCTACGGGATTTCCCCCTTTCATTTT. This sequence joins TRBV7-9 and TRBJ1-5, with D hard to call. This CDR3 contains 12 residues. V lost 4 bases and J lost 16, with 17 bases in between. Germline CDR1 and CDR2: SEHNR and FQNEAQ (reference sequence). Drawing the rest from reference TRBV7-9 and TRBJ1-5, the complete variable domain is DTGVSQNPRHKITKRGQNVTFRCDPISEHNRLYWYRQTLGQGPEFLTYFQNEAQLEKSRLLSDRFSAERPKGSFSTLEIQRTEQGDSAMYLCASSYGISPFHFGDGTRLSIL.

DNA for the CDR3: TGCGCCAGCAGCCAACCCGGACACCCGAGGACTGAAGCTTTCTTT. This translates into CASSQPGHPRTEAFF. This sequence joins TRBV4-1 and TRBJ1-1; a possible D gene is TRBD1 (5 bases). The CDR3 contains 15 residues. Germline V gene data show CDR1 as MGHRA and CDR2 as YSYEKL. Trimming removed 2 bases from V and 5 bases from J, with 15 bases in between.

J is TRBJ2-7 and V is TRBV28; D is possibly TRBD2 (6 bases). CDR3 size: 14 residues. Germline V gene lookup returns CDR1 MDHEN and CDR2 SYDVKM. The germline V and J ends were trimmed by 3 bases and 1 base, with 10 bases remaining between them. DNA of the CDR3: TGTGCCAGCAGTTTGCCCGGGGGTTCCTACGAGCAGTACTTC. It yields the protein CASSLPGGSYEQYF.

The chain links TRBV6-1 to TRBJ1-5; D not certain. This CDR3 has 12 residues. The germline CDR1 and CDR2 sequences are MNHNS and SASEGT. Trimming pared 6 bases from V and 6 bases from J, leaving 9 bases between. The chain's CDR3 is CASRIEVQPQHF. The CDR3 region has the DNA TGTGCCAGCAGAATAGAGGTTCAGCCCCAGCATTTT.

Remarks on this clone: Its ends do not fully match the called genes, so a read error is possible. The genes are TRBV6-1 and TRBJ2-7; TRBD1 matches at 7 bases. Germline CDR1 and CDR2: MNHNS and SASEGT. The CDR3 runs to 18 residues. Written as DNA, the CDR3 is TGTGCCAGCAGTGGGGCGACAGGGTTCATCACGGAATTGCCCACTCTCTTTTTC. Translated: CASSGATGFITELPTLFF.

The rearrangement joins TRBV4-2 to TRBJ2-5; the D call may be TRBD1 or TRBD2 (6 bases each). The last part of the DNA fits TRBJ2-7 better; the J call may be wrong. The CDR3 totals 16 residues. Germline assignment: CDR1 LGHNA and CDR2 YNFKEQ. CDR3 in amino acids: CASSQGDRRGDYEQYF. The CDR3, as DNA: TGTGCCAGCAGCCAAGGCGACAGGAGGGGGGACTACGAGCAGTACTTC.

The genes are TRBV28 and TRBJ2-5, with 11 positions matching TRBD2. Per germline, CDR1 MDHEN and CDR2 SYDVKM. V trimming: 2 bases; J trimming: 5 bases; junction bases outside the gene matches: 7. This CDR3 has 16 amino acids. The CDR3, as DNA: TGTGCCAGCAGTTTAGGAGCTAGCGGGGGGTGGGAGACCCAGTACTTC. As protein: CASSLGASGGWETQYF. The whole variable domain, remainder taken from reference TRBV28 and TRBJ2-5, is DVKVTQSSRYLVKRTGEKVFLECVQDMDHENMFWYRQDPGLGLRLIYFSYDVKMKEKGDIPEGYSVSREKKERFSLILESASTNQTSMYLCASSLGASGGWETQYFGPGTRLLVL.

This chain connects TRBV19 to TRBJ1-1, with 9 bases lining up with TRBD1. Germline trimming cut 7 bases from V and 0 bases from J; bases unmatched to any gene: 3. This CDR3 spans 14 amino acids. Germline lookup yields CDR1 LNHDA and CDR2 SQIVND (reference sequence). The CDR3 sequence is CASKQGAVNTEAFF. In DNA, the CDR3 is TGTGCCAGTAAACAGGGGGCGGTGAACACTGAAGCTTTCTTT. The whole variable domain, remainder taken from reference TRBV19 and TRBJ1-1, is DGGITQSPKYLFRKEGQNVTLSCEQNLNHDAMYWYRQDPGQGLRLIYYSQIVNDFQKGDIAEGYSVSREKKESFPLTVTSAQKNPTAFYLCASKQGAVNTEAFFGQGTRLTVV.

The chain carries TRBV5-8 and TRBJ1-5, with TRBD1 matching over 9 bases. This CDR3 is built from 16 residues. CDR1 and CDR2 from the germline V gene are SGHTS and YDEGEE. V lost 0 bases and J lost 3; bases outside the gene matches: 4. CDR3 region: CASSLGTGVVNQPQHF. CDR3 nucleotide sequence: TGTGCCAGCAGCTTGGGGACAGGGGTGGTCAATCAGCCCCAGCATTTT.

J is TRBJ2-5 and V is TRBV5-1; D remains unclear. Deletions cut 4 bases from V and 5 bases from J, with 12 bases between. In germline, CDR1 is SGHRS, CDR2 YFSETQ. The CDR3 is made up of 13 amino acids. Here the CDR3 reads CASSRVVGETQYF. The CDR3 nucleotides are TGCGCCAGCAGCCGGGTGGTAGGTGAGACCCAGTACTTC. Based on the CDR3 plus reference TRBV5-1 and TRBJ2-5, the full variable domain is KAGVTQTPRYLIKTRGQQVTLSCSPISGHRSVSWYQQTPGQGLQFLFEYFSETQRNKGNFPGRFSGRQFSNSRSEMNVSTLELGDSALYLCASSRVVGETQYFGPGTRLLVL.

This clone has a single count. The junction and the germline gene differ at one end; a read error may be behind it. The rearrangement joins TRBV15 to TRBJ1-5; D not resolved. The CDR3 sequence is 13 residues long. Germline CDR1 is LNHNV and CDR2 is YYDKDF (reference sequence). The CDR3 DNA reads as TGTTCCACCAGCAGAGATTCCGGGAAGCCCCAGCATTTT. This gives the protein CSTSRDSGKPQHF.

This clone was picked up one time. CDR3 region: CASSSRDRVDEQYF. CDR3 sequence (DNA): TGTGCCAGCAGCTCGCGGGACAGGGTCGACGAGCAGTACTTC. V usage is TRBV11-1 and J usage is TRBJ2-5; 9 nucleotides align to TRBD1. The tail of the sequence fits TRBJ2-7 better, so the J call may be wrong. CDR1 is SGHAT and CDR2 is FQDESV in the germline V gene (reference sequence). This CDR3 has 14 amino acids.

The chain recombines TRBV10-3 with TRBJ1-3; D gene unclear. This CDR3 comprises 15 residues. CDR1 and CDR2 (germline): ENHRY, SYGVKD. V was cut by 4 bases and J by 2 bases, with 12 bases left in between. The CDR3 nucleotides read TGTGCCATCAGTGTCCTTCCCTCCCCTGGAAACACCATATATTTT. This translates into CAISVLPSPGNTIYF.